The TCR beta chain under discussion was sequenced for a study of shared clonotypes between healthy human individuals. Study-wide results and caveats: Limited genetic and exposure-history diversity came from having few donors.

Germline lookup yields CDR1 SGHTA and CDR2 FQGNSA. Trimming took 5 bases from V and 1 from J; bases not matched to a gene: 10. The CDR3 is 17 amino acids. This table comes from immunoSEQ multiplex PCR, and its TCRdb copy is limited to in-frame clones, with some not included. The sample lists 1.5 million to 2.5 million clones; 85% to 95% were seen once. Naive CD8 populations comprised CD45RO-negative cells positively selected for CCR7, excluding terminally differentiated effector memory CD45RA+ cells. On this clone itself: Its target is not known.

The rearrangement joins TRBV7-2 to TRBJ1-5; 8 bases agree with TRBD1. The sequenced sample consisted of naive CD8+ T cells sorted from blood. This clonotype originated in a young man in good health. The CDR3 spells CASSINSRGLSNQPQHF. The CDR3, as DNA: TGTGCCAGCAGCATCAACTCCAGGGGGCTGAGCAATCAGCCCCAGCATTTT.